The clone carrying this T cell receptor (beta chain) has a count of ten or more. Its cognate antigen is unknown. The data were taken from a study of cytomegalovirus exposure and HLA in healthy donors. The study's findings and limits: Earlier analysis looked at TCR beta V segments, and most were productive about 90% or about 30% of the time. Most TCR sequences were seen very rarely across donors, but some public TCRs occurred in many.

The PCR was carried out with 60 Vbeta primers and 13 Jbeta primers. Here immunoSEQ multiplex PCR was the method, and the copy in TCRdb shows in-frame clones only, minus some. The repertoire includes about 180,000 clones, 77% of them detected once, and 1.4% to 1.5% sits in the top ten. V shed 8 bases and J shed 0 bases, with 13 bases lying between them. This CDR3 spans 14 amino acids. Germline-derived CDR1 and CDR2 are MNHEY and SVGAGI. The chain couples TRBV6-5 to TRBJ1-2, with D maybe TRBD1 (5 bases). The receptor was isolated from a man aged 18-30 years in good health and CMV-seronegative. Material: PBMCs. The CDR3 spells CASRAGGTNYGYTF. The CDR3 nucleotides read TGTGCCAGCCGGGCGGGGGGGACTAACTATGGCTACACCTTC.